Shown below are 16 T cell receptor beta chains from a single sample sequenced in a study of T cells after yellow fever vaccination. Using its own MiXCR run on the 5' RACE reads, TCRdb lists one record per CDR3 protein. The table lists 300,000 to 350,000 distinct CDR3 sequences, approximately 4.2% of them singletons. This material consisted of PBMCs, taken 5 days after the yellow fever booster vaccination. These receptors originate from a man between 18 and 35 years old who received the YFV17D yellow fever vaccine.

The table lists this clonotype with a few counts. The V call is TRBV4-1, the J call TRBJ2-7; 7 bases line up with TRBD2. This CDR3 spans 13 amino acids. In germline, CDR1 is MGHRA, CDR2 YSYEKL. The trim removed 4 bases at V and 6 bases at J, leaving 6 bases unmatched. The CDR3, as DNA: TGCGCCAGCAGCCCCCAACGCGGGGGCGAGCAGTACGTC. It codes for CASSPQRGGEQYV.

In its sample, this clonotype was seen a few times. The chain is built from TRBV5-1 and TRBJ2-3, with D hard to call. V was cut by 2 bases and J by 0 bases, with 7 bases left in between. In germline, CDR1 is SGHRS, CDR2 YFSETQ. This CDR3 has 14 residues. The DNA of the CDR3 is TGCGCCAGCAGCTTTTCCCCGAGCACAGATACGCAGTATTTT. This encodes CASSFSPSTDTQYF.

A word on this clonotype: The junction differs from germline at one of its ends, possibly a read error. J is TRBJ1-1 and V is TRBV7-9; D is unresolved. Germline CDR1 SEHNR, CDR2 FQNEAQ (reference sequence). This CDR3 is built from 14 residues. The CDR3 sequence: CACSSRRTNTEAFF. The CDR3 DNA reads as TGTGCCTGCAGCTCACGCAGGACGAACACTGAAGCTTTCTTT.

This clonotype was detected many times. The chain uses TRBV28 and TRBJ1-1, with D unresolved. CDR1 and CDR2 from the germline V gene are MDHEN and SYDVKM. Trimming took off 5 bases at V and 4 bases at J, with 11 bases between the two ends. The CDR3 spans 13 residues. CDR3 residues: CASSAPTSTEAFF. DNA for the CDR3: TGTGCCAGCAGTGCACCAACGAGCACTGAAGCTTTCTTT.

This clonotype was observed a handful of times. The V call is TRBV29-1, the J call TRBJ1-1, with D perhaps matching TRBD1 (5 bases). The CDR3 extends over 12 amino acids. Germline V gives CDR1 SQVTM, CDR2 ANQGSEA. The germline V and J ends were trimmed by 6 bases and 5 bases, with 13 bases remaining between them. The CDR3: CSVSREGTEAFF. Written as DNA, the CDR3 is TGCAGCGTAAGCAGGGAGGGGACTGAAGCTTTCTTT.

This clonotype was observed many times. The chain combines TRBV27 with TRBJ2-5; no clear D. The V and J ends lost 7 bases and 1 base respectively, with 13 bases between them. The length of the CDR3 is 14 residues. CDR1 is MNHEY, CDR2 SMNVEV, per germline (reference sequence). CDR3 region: CASKTMAVQETQYF. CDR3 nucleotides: TGTGCCAGCAAAACGATGGCAGTCCAAGAGACCCAGTACTTC.

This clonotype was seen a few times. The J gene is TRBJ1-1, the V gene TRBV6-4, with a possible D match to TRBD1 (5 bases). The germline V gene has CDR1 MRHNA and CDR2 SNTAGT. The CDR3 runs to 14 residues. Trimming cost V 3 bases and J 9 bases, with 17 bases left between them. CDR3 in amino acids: CASSDSVGTGQAFF. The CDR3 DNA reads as TGTGCCAGCAGTGATTCTGTAGGGACGGGACAAGCTTTCTTT.

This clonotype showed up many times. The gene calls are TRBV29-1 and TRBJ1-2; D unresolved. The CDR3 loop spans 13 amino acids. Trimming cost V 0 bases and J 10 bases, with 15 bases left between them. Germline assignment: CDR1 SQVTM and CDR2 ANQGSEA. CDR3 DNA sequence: TGCAGCGTTGAAGAGTGGGAAAAGTGGGCCTACACCTTC. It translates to CSVEEWEKWAYTF. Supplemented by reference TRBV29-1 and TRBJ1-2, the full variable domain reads SAVISQKPSRDICQRGTSLTIQCQVDSQVTMMFWYRQQPGQSLTLIATANQGSEATYESGFVIDKFPISRPNLTFSTLTVSNMSPEDSSIYLCSVEEWEKWAYTFGSGTRLTVV.

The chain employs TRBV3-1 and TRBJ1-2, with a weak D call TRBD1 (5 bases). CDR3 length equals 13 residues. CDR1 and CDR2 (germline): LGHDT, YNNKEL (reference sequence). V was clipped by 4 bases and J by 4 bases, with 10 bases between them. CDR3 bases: TGTGCCAGCAGCCGTAAAGGGACCTATGGCTACACCTTC. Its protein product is CASSRKGTYGYTF.

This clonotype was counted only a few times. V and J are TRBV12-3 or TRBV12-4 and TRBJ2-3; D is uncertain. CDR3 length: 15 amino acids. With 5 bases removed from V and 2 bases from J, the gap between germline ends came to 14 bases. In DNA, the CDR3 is TGTGCCAGCAGTATACCCGGGCCCTACACAGATACGCAGTATTTT. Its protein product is CASSIPGPYTDTQYF.

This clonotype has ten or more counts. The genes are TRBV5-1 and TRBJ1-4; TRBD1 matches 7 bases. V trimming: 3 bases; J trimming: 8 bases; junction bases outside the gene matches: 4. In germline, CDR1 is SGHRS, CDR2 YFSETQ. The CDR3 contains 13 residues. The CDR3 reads CASSSTGEEKLFF. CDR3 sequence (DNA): TGCGCCAGCAGCTCTACAGGGGAAGAAAAACTGTTTTTT.

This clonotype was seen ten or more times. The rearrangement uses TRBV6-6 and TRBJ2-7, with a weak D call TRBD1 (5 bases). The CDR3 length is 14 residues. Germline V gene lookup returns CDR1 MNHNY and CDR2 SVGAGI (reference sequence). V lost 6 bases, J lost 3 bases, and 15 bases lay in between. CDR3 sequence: CASSLGQGDYEQYF. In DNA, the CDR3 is TGTGCCAGCAGCCTAGGACAAGGCGACTACGAGCAGTACTTC.

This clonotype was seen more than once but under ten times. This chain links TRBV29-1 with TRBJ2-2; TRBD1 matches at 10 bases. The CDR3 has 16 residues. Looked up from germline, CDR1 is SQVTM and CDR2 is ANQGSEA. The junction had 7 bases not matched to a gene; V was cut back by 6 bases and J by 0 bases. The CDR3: CSVEGQGNANTGELFF. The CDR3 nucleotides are TGCAGCGTCGAGGGACAGGGGAACGCGAACACCGGGGAGCTGTTTTTT.

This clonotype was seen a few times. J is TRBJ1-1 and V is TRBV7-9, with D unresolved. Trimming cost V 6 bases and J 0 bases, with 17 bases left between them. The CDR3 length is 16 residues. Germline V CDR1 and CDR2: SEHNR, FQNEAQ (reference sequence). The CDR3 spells CASRKVLSALNTEAFF. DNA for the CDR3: TGTGCCAGCAGAAAGGTTCTCAGCGCCTTGAACACTGAAGCTTTCTTT.

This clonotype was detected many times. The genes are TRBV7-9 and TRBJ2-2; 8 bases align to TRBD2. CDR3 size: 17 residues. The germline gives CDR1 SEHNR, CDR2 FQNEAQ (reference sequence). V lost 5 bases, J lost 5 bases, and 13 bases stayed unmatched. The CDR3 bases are TGTGCCAGCAGCCCCCTGGGAGCGGGGGTAGGGACCGGGGAGCTGTTTTTT. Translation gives CASSPLGAGVGTGELFF.

CDR3 sequence reads: CASSMGPEETQYF. The CDR3 nucleotides read TGTGCCAGCAGCATGGGCCCCGAAGAGACCCAGTACTTC. This chain uses TRBV7-2 with TRBJ2-5; D remains ambiguous. The CDR3 length is 13 residues. The V end was cut by 5 bases, the J end by 3 bases, with 10 bases between. Germline lookup yields CDR1 SGHTA and CDR2 FQGNSA.